Listed here are 9 T cell receptor beta chains from one sample, sequenced in a study of CD8 T cells in Susac syndrome. Random hexamers were used to reverse transcribe an amount of roughly 0.5 to 1 ug RNA. TCRdb re-analysed the immunoSEQ multiplex PCR reads in MiXCR, keeping a single row per CDR3 protein. In the table there are tens of thousands of distinct CDR3 sequences, 94% of which are singletons. The sample comprised CD8+ T cells from PBMCs. These receptors were obtained from a human donor in good health.

The V call is TRBV9, the J call TRBJ2-1, with D perhaps being TRBD1 or TRBD2 (5 bases each). Deletions cut 2 bases from V and 6 bases from J, with 9 bases between. The CDR3 is made up of 13 amino acids. Germline CDR1 SGDLS, CDR2 YYNGEE. This CDR3 is CASSVGTANEQFF. The CDR3 DNA reads TGTGCCAGCAGCGTTGGGACCGCCAATGAGCAGTTCTTC.

The chain is built from TRBV5-6 and TRBJ2-7; D may correspond to TRBD1 or TRBD2 (5 bases each). V was trimmed by 5 bases and J by 2 bases, leaving 11 bases between them. Germline V gene data show CDR1 as SGHDT and CDR2 as YYEEEE. The CDR3 runs to 13 residues. The CDR3 DNA sequence: TGTGCCAGCAGGGAGGCAGGGACCTACGAGCAGTACTTC. Translation gives CASREAGTYEQYF.

This chain links TRBV6-5 with TRBJ1-5, with D uncertain. This CDR3 comprises 14 residues. Germline values: CDR1 MNHEY, CDR2 SVGAGI. Trimming stripped 6 bases from V and 6 bases from J, with 15 bases between. In nucleotides, the CDR3 is TGTGCCAGCAGCCTCCACGAGGGCAGTCAGCCCCAGCATTTT. This sequence encodes CASSLHEGSQPQHF.

The chain recombines TRBV4-1 with TRBJ2-7; D unclear. CDR3 size: 16 residues. CDR1 MGHRA and CDR2 YSYEKL come from the germline V gene. Between the trimmed V and J ends, which lost 0 bases and 2 bases, there was a span of 14 bases. The CDR3 here is CASSQDPWGSTYEQYF. CDR3 DNA: TGCGCCAGCAGCCAAGATCCGTGGGGTTCAACCTACGAGCAGTACTTC.

This chain links TRBV29-1 with TRBJ2-1; 10 bases are a match to TRBD2. CDR1 SQVTM and CDR2 ANQGSEA come from the germline V gene. The CDR3 totals 19 residues. V trimming: 6 bases; J trimming: 5 bases; junction bases outside the gene matches: 22. Here the CDR3 DNA reads TGCAGCGTCCCTCGGAGACTATTTAATACTAGCGGGGTCGACAATGAGCAGTTCTTC. It codes for CSVPRRLFNTSGVDNEQFF.

The gene calls are TRBV19 and TRBJ2-1; D not certain. The CDR3 contains 15 residues. V was shortened by 7 bases and J by 0 bases, with 13 bases between the two germline ends. Germline V lookup: CDR1 LNHDA, CDR2 SQIVND (reference sequence). CDR3 loop: CASNPTASSYNEQFF. The CDR3 DNA is TGTGCCAGTAACCCGACTGCGAGCTCCTACAATGAGCAGTTCTTC.

The J gene is TRBJ2-2, the V gene TRBV10-3; D gene uncertain. Germline V gene sequence: CDR1 ENHRY, CDR2 SYGVKD. Trimming cost V 0 bases and J 5 bases, with 7 bases left between them. There are 14 residues in the CDR3. CDR3 residues: CAISESGPTGELFF. The DNA of the CDR3 is TGTGCCATCAGTGAGTCAGGGCCTACCGGGGAGCTGTTTTTT.

V gene TRBV6-4 combines with J gene TRBJ2-3; no firm D call. Germline V gene sequence: CDR1 MRHNA, CDR2 SNTAGT. V was clipped by 0 bases and J by 6 bases, with 10 bases between them. This CDR3 has 14 residues. The CDR3 coding sequence is TGTGCCAGCAGTGACTCGACCGGGTCCGATACGCAGTATTTT. Amino acid sequence: CASSDSTGSDTQYF.

The V gene is TRBV7-9, the J gene TRBJ2-1; D not resolved. CDR3 length: 13 residues. Germline V gene lookup returns CDR1 SEHNR and CDR2 FQNEAQ (reference sequence). Trimming pared 1 base from V and 7 bases from J, leaving 8 bases between. CDR3 sequence: CASSLEGRNEQFF. In nucleotides, the CDR3 is TGTGCCAGCAGCTTAGAAGGGCGGAATGAGCAGTTCTTC.